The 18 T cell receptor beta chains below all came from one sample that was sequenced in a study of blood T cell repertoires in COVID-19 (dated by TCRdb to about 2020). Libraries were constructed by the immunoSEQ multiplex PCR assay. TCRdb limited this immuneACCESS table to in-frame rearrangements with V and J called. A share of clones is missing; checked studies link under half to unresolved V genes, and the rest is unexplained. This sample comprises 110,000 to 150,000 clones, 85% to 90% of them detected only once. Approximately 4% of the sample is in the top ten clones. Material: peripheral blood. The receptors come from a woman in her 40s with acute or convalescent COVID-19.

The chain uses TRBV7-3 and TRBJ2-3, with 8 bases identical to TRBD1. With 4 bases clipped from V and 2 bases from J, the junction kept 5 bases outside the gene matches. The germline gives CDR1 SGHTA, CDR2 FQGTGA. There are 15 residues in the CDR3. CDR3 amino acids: CASSSRQGSTDTQYF. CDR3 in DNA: TGTGCCAGCAGCTCCCGACAGGGGTCCACAGATACGCAGTATTTT.

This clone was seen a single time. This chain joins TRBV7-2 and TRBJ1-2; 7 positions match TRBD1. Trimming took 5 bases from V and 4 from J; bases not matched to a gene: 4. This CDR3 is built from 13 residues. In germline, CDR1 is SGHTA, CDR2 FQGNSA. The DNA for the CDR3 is TGTGCCAGCAGCCTACGGACAGGCTATGGCTACACCTTC. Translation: CASSLRTGYGYTF.

As DNA, the CDR3 is TGTGCCAGCTCAGCCCCTGGGAGGTTCGAGCAGTACTTC. Translating gives CASSAPGRFEQYF. This chain connects TRBV18 to TRBJ2-7; D perhaps matches TRBD2 (6 bases). Germline V CDR1 and CDR2: KGHSH, LQKENI. V was pared by 5 bases and J by 6 bases, with 14 bases between. The CDR3 consists of 13 residues.

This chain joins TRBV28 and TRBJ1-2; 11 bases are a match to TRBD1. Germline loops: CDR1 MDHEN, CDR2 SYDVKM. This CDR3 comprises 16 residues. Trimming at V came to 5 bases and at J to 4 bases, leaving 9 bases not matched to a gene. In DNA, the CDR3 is TGTGCCAGCAGTCCAGGGACAGGGGGTTTTTCCTATGGCTACACCTTC. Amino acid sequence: CASSPGTGGFSYGYTF.

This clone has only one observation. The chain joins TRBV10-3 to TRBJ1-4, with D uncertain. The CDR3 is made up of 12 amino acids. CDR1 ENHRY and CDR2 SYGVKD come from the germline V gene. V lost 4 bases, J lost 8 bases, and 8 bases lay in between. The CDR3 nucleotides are TGTGCCATCAGTGCGTCCCTAGAAAAACTGTTTTTT. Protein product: CAISASLEKLFF.

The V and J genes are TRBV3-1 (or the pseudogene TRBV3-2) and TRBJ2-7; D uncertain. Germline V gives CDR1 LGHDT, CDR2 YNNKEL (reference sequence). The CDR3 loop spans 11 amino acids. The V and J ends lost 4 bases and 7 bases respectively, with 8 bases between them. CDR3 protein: CASSLHREQYF. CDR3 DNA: TGTGCCAGCAGCCTGCATAGAGAGCAGTACTTC.

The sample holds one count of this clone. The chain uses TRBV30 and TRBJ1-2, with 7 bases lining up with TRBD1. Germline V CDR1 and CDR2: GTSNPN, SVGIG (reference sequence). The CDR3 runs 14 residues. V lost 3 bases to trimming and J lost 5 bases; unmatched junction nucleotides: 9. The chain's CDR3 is CAWRPDVTGYGYTF. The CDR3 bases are TGTGCCTGGAGGCCTGATGTGACAGGGTATGGCTACACCTTC.

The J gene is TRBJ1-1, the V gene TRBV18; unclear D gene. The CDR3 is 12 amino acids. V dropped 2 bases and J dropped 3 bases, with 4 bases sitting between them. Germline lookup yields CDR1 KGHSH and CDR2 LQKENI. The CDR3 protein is CASSPSDTEAFF. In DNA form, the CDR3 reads TGTGCCAGCTCACCATCTGACACTGAAGCTTTCTTT.

CDR3 sequence reads: CATSPGTEGYTF. In DNA, the CDR3 is TGTGCCACCAGCCCCGGGACAGAAGGCTACACCTTC. This chain links TRBV24-1 with TRBJ1-2; TRBD1 matches 7 bases. This CDR3 has 12 amino acids. Looked up from germline, CDR1 is KGHDR and CDR2 is SFDVKD. V gave up 7 bases and J gave up 8 bases; unmatched junction bases: 6.

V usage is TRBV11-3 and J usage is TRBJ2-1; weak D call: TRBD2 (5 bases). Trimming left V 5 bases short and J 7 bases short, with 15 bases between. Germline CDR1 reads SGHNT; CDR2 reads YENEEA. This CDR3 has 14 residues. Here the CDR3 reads CASSPRRTPNEQFF. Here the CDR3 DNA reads TGTGCCAGCAGCCCGAGGAGGACCCCGAATGAGCAGTTCTTC.

The CDR3 DNA sequence: TGTGCCAGCAGCTTGTTAGCGGCTAAAGATACGCAGTATTTT. This codes for CASSLLAAKDTQYF. The chain uses TRBV5-5 and TRBJ2-3, with a tentative D call TRBD2 (6 bases). Looked up from germline, CDR1 is SGHKS and CDR2 is YYEKEE (reference sequence). Trimming pared 1 base from V and 5 bases from J, leaving 11 bases between. This CDR3 comprises 14 residues.

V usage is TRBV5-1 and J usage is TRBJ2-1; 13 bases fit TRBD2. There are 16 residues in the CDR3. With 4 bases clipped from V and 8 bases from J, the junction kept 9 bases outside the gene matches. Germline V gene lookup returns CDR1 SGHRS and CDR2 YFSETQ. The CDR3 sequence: CASSTRTSGSRDEQFF. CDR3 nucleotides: TGCGCCAGCAGCACCAGGACTAGCGGGAGTCGCGATGAGCAGTTCTTC.

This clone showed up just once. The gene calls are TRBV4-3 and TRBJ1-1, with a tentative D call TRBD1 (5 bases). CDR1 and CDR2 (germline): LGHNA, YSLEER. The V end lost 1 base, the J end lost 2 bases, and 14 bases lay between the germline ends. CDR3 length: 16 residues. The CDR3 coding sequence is TGCGCCAGCAGCCAAGGGCTACGGGGGGGTAACACTGAAGCTTTCTTT. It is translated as CASSQGLRGGNTEAFF.

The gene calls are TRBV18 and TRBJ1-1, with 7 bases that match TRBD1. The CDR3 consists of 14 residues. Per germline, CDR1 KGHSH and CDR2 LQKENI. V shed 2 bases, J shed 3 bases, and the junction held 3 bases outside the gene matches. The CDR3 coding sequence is TGTGCCAGCTCACCAAGACAGGGCGACACTGAAGCTTTCTTT. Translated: CASSPRQGDTEAFF.

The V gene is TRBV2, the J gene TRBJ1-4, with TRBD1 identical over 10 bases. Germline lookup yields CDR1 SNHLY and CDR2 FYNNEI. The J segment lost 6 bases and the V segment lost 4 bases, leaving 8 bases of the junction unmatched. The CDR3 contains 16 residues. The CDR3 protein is CASSGPETGGYEKLFF. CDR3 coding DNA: TGTGCCAGCAGTGGTCCAGAGACAGGGGGCTATGAAAAACTGTTTTTT.

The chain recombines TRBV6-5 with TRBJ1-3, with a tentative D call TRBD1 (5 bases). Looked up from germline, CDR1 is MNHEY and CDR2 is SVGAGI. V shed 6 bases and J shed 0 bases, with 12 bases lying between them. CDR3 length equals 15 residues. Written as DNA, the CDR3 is TGTGCCAGCAGATTACAGGATTTCTCTGGAAACACCATATATTTT. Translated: CASRLQDFSGNTIYF.

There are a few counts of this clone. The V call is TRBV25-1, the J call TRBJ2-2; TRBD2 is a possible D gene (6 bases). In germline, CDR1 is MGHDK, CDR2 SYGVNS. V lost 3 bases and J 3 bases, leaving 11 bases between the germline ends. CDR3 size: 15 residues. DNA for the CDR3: TGTGCCAGCAGTGAGGGGGGATCGGACACCGGGGAGCTGTTTTTT. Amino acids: CASSEGGSDTGELFF.

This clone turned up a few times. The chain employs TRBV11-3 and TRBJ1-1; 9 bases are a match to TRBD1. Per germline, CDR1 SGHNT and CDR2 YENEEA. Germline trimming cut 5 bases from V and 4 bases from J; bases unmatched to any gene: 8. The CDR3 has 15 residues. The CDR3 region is CASSAPGQGVTEAFF. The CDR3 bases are TGTGCCAGCAGCGCACCGGGACAGGGTGTCACTGAAGCTTTCTTT.